Here is one T cell receptor (beta chain) with its context. The V and J ends lost 7 bases and 0 bases respectively, with 9 bases between them. This CDR3 spans 13 amino acids. The entry originates in a study of blood T cell repertoires in COVID-19. Assay used: immunoSEQ multiplex PCR; TCRdb lists only in-frame clones, some missing. The sample lists a few hundred thousand clones, roughly nine tenths occurring once. The sequenced sample consisted of peripheral blood. The V call is TRBV12-3 or TRBV12-4, the J call TRBJ2-5; no clear D. This clonotype was sampled from a woman in her forties who had recovered from COVID-19. DNA of the CDR3: TGTGCCAGCACCGTCTACGACCAAGAGACCCAGTACTTC. The encoded protein is CASTVYDQETQYF.